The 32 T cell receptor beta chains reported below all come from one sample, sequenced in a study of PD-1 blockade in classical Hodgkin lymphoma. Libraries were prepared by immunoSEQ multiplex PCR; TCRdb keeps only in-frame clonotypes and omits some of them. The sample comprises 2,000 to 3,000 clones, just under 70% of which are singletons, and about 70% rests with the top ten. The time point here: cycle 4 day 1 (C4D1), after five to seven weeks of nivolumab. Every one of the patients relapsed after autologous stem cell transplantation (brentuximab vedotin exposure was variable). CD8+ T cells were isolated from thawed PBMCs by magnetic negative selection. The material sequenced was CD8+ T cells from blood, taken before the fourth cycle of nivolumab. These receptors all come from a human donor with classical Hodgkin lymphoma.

Written as DNA, the CDR3 is TGTGCCAGCAGCCACCGTTGGGTTAGCACAGATACGCAGTATTTT. It encodes CASSHRWVSTDTQYF. This sequence joins TRBV4-2 and TRBJ2-3, with D hard to call. V was trimmed by 3 bases and J by 0 bases, leaving 10 bases between them. CDR3 length: 15 residues. Germline CDR1 reads LGHNA; CDR2 reads YNFKEQ.

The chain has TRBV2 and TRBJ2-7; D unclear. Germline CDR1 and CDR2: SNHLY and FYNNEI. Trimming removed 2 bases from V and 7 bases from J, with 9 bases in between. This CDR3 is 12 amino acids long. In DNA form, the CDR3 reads TGTGCCAGCAGTGAAAAAGACTGGGAGCAGTACTTC. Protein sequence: CASSEKDWEQYF.

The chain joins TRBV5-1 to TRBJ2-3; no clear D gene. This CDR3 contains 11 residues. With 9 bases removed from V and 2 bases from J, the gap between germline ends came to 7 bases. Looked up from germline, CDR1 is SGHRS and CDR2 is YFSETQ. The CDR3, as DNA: TGCGCCACCCCCTTCACAGATACGCAGTATTTT. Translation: CATPFTDTQYF.

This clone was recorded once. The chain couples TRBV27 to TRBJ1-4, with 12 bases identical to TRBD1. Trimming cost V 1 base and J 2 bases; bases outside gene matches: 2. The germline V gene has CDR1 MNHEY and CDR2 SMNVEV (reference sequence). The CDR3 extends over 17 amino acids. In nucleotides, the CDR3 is TGTGCCAGCAGTTTATGGGGACAGGGGGCGACTAATGAAAAACTGTTTTTT. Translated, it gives CASSLWGQGATNEKLFF.

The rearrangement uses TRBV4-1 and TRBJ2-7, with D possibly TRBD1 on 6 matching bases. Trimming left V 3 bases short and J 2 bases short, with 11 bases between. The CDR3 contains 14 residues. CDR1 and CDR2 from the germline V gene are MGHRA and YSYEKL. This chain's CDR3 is CASSQEDRAYEQYF. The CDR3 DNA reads TGCGCCAGCAGCCAGGAGGACAGAGCCTACGAGCAGTACTTC.

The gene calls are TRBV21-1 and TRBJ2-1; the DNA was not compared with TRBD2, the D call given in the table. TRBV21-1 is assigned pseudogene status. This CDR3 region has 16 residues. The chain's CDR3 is CASSKDPRGGSWEQFF. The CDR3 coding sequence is TGTGCCAGCAGCAAGGACCCGCGGGGGGGAAGTTGGGAGCAGTTCTTC.

The CDR3 sequence is CASSDLEVQGNSPLHF. The CDR3 nucleotides read TGTGCCAGCAGTGACCTAGAAGTACAGGGGAATTCACCCCTCCACTTT. The rearrangement links TRBV7-2 to TRBJ1-6; 7 bases match TRBD1. The J segment lost 7 bases and the V segment lost 6 bases, leaving 12 bases of the junction unmatched. CDR3 length: 16 residues. CDR1 and CDR2 from the germline V gene are SGHTA and FQGNSA.

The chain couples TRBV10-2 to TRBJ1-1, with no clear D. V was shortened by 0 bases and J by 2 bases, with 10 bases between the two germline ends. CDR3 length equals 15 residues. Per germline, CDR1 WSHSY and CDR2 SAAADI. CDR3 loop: CASSESAGVNTEAFF. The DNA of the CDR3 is TGCGCCAGCAGTGAGTCCGCCGGAGTTAACACTGAAGCTTTCTTT.

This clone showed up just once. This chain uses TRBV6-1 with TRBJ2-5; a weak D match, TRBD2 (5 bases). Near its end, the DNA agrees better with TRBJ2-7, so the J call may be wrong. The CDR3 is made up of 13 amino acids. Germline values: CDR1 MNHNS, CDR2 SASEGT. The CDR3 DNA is TGTGCCAGCAGTGGCTCGGGGTCCTACGAGCAGTACTTC. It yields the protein CASSGSGSYEQYF.

The DNA of the CDR3 is TGTGCCAGCAGCCCCAGTAGCACTGAAGCTTTCTTT. Translation gives CASSPSSTEAFF. The gene calls are TRBV7-2 and TRBJ1-1, with D unclear. This CDR3 spans 12 amino acids. The V and J ends lost 5 bases and 4 bases respectively, with 8 bases between them. Germline CDR1 is SGHTA and CDR2 is FQGNSA.

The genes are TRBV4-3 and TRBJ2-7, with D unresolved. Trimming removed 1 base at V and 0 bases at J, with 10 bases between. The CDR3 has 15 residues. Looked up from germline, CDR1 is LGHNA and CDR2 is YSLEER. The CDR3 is CASSQGWGSSYEQYF. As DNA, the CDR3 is TGCGCCAGCAGCCAAGGCTGGGGAAGCTCCTACGAGCAGTACTTC.

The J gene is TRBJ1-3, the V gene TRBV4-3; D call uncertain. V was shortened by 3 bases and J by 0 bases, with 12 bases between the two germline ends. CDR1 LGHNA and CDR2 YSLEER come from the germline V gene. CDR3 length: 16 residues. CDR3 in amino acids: CASSQEDVSSGNTIYF. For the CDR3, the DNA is TGCGCCAGCAGCCAGGAGGACGTAAGCTCTGGAAACACCATATATTTT.

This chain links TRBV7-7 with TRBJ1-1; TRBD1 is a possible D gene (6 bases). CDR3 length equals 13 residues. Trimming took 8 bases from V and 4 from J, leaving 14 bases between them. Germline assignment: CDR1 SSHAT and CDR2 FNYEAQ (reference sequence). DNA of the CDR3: TGTGCCAGCTCCGCGGGGGGGCCCACTGAAGCTTTCTTT. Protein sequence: CASSAGGPTEAFF.

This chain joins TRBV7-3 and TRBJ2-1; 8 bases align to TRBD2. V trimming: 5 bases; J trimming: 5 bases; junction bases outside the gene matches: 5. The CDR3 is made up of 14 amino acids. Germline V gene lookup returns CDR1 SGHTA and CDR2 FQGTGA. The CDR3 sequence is CASSPGLADNEQFF. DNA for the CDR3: TGTGCCAGCAGCCCAGGACTAGCAGACAATGAGCAGTTCTTC. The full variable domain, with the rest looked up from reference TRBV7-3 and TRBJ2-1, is GAGVSQTPSNKVTEKGKYVELRCDPISGHTALYWYRQSLGQGPEFLIYFQGTGAADDSGLPNDRFFAVRPEGSVSTLKIQRTERGDSAVYLCASSPGLADNEQFFGPGTRLTVL.

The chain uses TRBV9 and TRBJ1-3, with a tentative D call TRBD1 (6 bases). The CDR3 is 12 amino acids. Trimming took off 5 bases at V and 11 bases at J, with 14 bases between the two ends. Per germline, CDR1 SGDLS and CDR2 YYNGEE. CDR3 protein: CASSAEGGPIYF. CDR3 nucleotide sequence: TGTGCCAGCAGTGCAGAGGGGGGCCCCATATATTTT.

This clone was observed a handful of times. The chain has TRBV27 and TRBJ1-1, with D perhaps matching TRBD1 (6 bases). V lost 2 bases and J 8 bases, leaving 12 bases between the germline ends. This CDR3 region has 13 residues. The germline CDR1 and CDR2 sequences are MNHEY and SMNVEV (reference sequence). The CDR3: CASSLAGVGEAFF. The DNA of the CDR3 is TGTGCCAGCAGTTTAGCAGGGGTGGGAGAAGCTTTCTTT.

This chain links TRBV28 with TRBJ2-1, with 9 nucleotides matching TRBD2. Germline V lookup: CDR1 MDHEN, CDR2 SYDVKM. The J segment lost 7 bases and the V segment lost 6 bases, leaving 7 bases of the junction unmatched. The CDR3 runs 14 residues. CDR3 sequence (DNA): TGTGCCAGCAGGGCTAGCGGGGTTATTAATGAGCAGTTCTTC. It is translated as CASRASGVINEQFF.

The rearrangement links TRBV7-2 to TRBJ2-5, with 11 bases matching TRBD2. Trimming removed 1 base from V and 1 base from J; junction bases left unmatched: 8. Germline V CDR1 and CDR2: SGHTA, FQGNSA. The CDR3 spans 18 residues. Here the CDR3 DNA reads TGTGCCAGCAGCTTAGGCTTTTCTAGCGGGGGGATCCAAGAGACCCAGTACTTC. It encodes CASSLGFSSGGIQETQYF.

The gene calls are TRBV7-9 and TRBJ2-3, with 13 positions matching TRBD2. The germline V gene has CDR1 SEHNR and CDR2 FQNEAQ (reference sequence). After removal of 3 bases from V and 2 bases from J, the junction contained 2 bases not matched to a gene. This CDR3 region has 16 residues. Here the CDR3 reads CASSLGLAGLTDTQYF. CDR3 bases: TGTGCCAGCAGCTTGGGACTAGCGGGGCTCACAGATACGCAGTATTTT.

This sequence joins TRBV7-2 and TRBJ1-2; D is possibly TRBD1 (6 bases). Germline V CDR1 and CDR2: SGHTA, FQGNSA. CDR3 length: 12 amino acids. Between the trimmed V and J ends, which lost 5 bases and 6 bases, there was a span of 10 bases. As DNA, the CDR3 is TGTGCCAGCAGCCCCCGGACAGATGGCTACACCTTC. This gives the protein CASSPRTDGYTF.

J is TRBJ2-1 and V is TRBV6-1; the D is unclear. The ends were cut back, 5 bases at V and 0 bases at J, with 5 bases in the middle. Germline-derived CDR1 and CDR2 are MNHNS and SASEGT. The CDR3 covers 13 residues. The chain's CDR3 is CASSTSSYNEQFF. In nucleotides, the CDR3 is TGTGCCAGCAGTACAAGCTCCTACAATGAGCAGTTCTTC.

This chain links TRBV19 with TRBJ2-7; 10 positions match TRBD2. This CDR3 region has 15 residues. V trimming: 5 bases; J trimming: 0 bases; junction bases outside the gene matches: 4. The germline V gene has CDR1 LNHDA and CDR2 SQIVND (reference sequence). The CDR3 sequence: CASSPLAGDSYEQYF. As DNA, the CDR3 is TGTGCCAGTAGTCCCCTAGCGGGGGACTCCTACGAGCAGTACTTC.

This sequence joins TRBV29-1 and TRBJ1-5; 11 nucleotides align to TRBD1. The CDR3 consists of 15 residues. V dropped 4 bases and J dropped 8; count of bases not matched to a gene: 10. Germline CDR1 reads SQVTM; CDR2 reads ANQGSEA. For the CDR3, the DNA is TGCAGCGTTGTTGGGACAGGGGGTGATGCGGAGCCCCAGCATTTT. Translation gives CSVVGTGGDAEPQHF.

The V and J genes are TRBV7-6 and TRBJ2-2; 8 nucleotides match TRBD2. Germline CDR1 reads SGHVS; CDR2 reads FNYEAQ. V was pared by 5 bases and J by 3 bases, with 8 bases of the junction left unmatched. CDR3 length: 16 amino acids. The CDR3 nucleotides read TGTGCCAGCAGCCAAGGGCGGGGGGTTCACACCGGGGAGCTGTTTTTT. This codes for CASSQGRGVHTGELFF.

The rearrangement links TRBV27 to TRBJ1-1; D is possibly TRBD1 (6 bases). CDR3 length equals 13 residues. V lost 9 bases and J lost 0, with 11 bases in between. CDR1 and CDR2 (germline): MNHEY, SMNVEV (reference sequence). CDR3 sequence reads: CASATGMNTEAFF. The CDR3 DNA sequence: TGTGCCAGTGCCACAGGGATGAACACTGAAGCTTTCTTT.

CDR3 in DNA: TGTGCCAGCACCAGGACAGGGACCACCGGGGAGCTGTTTTTT. This codes for CASTRTGTTGELFF. The chain is built from TRBV27 and TRBJ2-2; 8 nucleotides match TRBD1. Per germline, CDR1 MNHEY and CDR2 SMNVEV (reference sequence). V shed 7 bases and J 4 bases; nucleotides not matched to a gene: 5. The CDR3 covers 14 residues.

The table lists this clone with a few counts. The DNA for the CDR3 is TGCGCCAGCAGCTTGGAGTATAACTCCTACGAGCAGTACTTC. This gives the protein CASSLEYNSYEQYF. The chain employs TRBV5-1 and TRBJ2-7; D is unresolved. The CDR3 covers 14 residues. Germline V lookup: CDR1 SGHRS, CDR2 YFSETQ. V lost 0 bases to trimming and J lost 0 bases, with 7 bases between them.

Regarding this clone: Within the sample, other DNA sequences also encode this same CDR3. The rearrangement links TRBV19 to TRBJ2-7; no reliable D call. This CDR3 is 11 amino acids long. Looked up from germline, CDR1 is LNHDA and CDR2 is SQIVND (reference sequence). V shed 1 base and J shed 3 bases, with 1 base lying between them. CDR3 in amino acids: CASSIGYEQYF. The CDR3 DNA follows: TGTGCCAGTAGTATAGGCTACGAGCAGTACTTC.

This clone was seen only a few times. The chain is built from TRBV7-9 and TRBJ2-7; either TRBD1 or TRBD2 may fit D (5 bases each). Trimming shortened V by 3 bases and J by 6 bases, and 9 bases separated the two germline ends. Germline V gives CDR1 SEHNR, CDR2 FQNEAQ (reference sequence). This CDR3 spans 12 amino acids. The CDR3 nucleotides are TGTGCCAGCAGCTTTGGGGGTCCCGAGCAGTACTTC. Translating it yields CASSFGGPEQYF. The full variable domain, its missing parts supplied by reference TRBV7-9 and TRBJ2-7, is DTGVSQNPRHKITKRGQNVTFRCDPISEHNRLYWYRQTLGQGPEFLTYFQNEAQLEKSRLLSDRFSAERPKGSFSTLEIQRTEQGDSAMYLCASSFGGPEQYFGPGTRLTVT.

In DNA, the CDR3 is TGCGCCAGCAGCCAAGATCTGAGGGGGGGAAACTACGAGCAGTACTTC. Its protein product is CASSQDLRGGNYEQYF. The chain couples TRBV4-1 to TRBJ2-7; D is possibly TRBD2 (7 bases). The length of the CDR3 is 16 residues. Trimming left V 0 bases short and J 3 bases short, with 15 bases between. Germline lookup yields CDR1 MGHRA and CDR2 YSYEKL.

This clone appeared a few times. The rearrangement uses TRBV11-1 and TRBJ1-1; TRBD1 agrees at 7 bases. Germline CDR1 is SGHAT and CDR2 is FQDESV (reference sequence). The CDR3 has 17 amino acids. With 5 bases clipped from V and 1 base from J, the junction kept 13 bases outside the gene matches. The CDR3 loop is CASSPQTGQRANTEAFF. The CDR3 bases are TGTGCCAGCAGCCCCCAGACAGGGCAAAGGGCGAACACTGAAGCTTTCTTT.

The CDR3 region is CASSLGQGIETQYF. Here the CDR3 DNA reads TGTGCCAGCAGCTTGGGACAGGGGATCGAGACCCAGTACTTC. The chain couples TRBV7-6 to TRBJ2-5; 10 nucleotides line up with TRBD1. Germline trimming cut 3 bases from V and 5 bases from J; bases unmatched to any gene: 3. CDR1 and CDR2 (germline): SGHVS, FNYEAQ. CDR3 size: 14 residues.